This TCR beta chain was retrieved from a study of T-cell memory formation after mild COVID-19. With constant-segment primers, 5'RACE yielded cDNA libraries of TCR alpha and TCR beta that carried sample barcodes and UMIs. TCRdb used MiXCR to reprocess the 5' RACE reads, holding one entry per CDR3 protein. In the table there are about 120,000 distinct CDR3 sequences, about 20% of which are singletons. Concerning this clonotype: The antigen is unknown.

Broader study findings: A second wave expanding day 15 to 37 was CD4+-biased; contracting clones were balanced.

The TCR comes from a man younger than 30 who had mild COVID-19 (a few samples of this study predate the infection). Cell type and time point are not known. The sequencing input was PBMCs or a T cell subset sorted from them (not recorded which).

The chain's CDR3 is CASMGGGAYNEQFF. Written as DNA, the CDR3 is TGTGCCAGCATGGGAGGGGGGGCCTACAATGAGCAGTTCTTC. The gene calls are TRBV6-2 or TRBV6-3 and TRBJ2-1, with D perhaps matching TRBD2 (7 bases). The CDR3 consists of 14 residues. The ends were cut back, 7 bases at V and 2 bases at J, with 12 bases in the middle. Germline V CDR1 and CDR2: MNHEY, SVGEGT.